This T cell receptor (beta chain) derives from a study of T cell responses to AZD1222 COVID-19 vaccine. Study results and caveats: Once two AZD1222 doses were given, Spike-specific TCR breadth and depth went up.

This clone was counted a few times. Its cognate antigen is unknown. Measured with immunoSEQ multiplex PCR; TCRdb has only the in-frame clones, and not every one. This sample has about 73,000 clones, with roughly 75% found just once. Unmatched junction bases numbered 4, after V lost 1 base and J lost 6 bases. Germline CDR1 is SGHVS and CDR2 is FQNEAQ. CDR3 length: 15 residues. The sequence was collected from an adult who received the AZD1222 COVID-19 vaccine. Source: peripheral blood, taken 28 days after the second AZD1222 dose. This rearrangement joins TRBV7-8 to TRBJ2-7; 12 bases align to TRBD2. The CDR3 DNA sequence: TGTGCCAGCAGCTTAGAGTCTAGCGGGGGGGGCGAGCAGTACTTC. Its protein product is CASSLESSGGGEQYF.